A selection of T cell receptor beta chains follows, all from one sample in a study of CD8 T cells in ankylosing spondylitis. MiXCR was run by TCRdb on the 5' RACE reads, yielding one entry per CDR3 protein. The sample records about 160,000 distinct CDR3 sequences, 18% being singletons. Sequenced material: blood, either unsorted or a sorted T cell fraction (not recorded which). These receptors were taken from a male donor with ankylosing spondylitis or in good health (not recorded which). The CDR3 runs from the conserved cysteine through the conserved F or W. A D gene is named only where the DNA matches it firmly. The size of a clone is reported for some rows only, either as once, few or many, or as a class for expanded clones.

clone size	D gene	V gene	J gene	CDR3 protein	CDR3 DNA
NA	TRBD2	TRBV27	TRBJ2-3	CASAGTSVLADTQYF	TGTGCCAGCGCGGGGACTAGCGTGTTAGCAGATACGCAGTATTTT
many	NA	TRBV6-1	TRBJ1-1	CASINRVNTEAFF	TGTGCCAGCATAAACAGGGTGAACACTGAAGCTTTCTTT
few	NA	TRBV7-2	TRBJ2-1	CASSLAPRAHNEQFF	TGTGCCAGCAGCTTAGCACCCCGGGCTCACAATGAGCAGTTCTTC
NA	NA	TRBV12-3/TRBV12-4	TRBJ2-5	CTSSLVETQYF	TGTACCAGCAGTTTGGTGGAGACCCAGTACTTC
few	NA	TRBV20-1	TRBJ1-3	CSAGGAGAGNTIYF	TGCAGTGCCGGAGGGGCAGGGGCTGGAAACACCATATATTTT
few	NA	TRBV29-1	TRBJ2-3	CSVYPGNRDTQYF	TGCAGCGTTTACCCAGGGAACAGGGATACGCAGTATTTT
NA	TRBD1	TRBV5-1	TRBJ1-1	CASSERGQGALSTEAFF	TGCGCCAGCAGCGAGCGCGGGCAGGGGGCTTTGAGCACTGAAGCTTTCTTT
many	NA	TRBV29-1	TRBJ2-5	CSVGASGETQYF	TGCAGCGTGGGGGCTAGCGGAGAGACCCAGTACTTC
few	NA	TRBV30	TRBJ2-1	CAWSPGNGGEQFF	TGTGCCTGGAGCCCTGGCAACGGGGGTGAGCAGTTCTTC
NA	TRBD2	TRBV12-3/TRBV12-4	TRBJ2-1	CASSLTSGRAHEQFF	TGTGCCAGCAGCCTAACTAGCGGGAGGGCCCATGAGCAGTTCTTC
NA	NA	TRBV23-1	TRBJ2-7	CAICPKGKPSYEQYF	TGCGCCATCTGTCCAAAAGGGAAACCCTCCTACGAGCAGTACTTC
many	NA	TRBV29-1	TRBJ2-3	CSVLPVSTDTQYF	TGCAGCGTACTTCCCGTCAGCACAGATACGCAGTATTTT
many	TRBD2	TRBV12-5	TRBJ2-1	CASGWGTRQFF	TGTGCTAGTGGTTGGGGGACTAGGCAGTTCTTC
few	NA	TRBV11-2	TRBJ2-7	CASSLGTGVVEQYF	TGTGCCAGCAGCTTAGGAACGGGAGTAGTCGAGCAGTACTTC
NA	NA	TRBV5-1	TRBJ1-1	CASSSLGRDTEAFF	TGCGCCAGCAGCAGCTTAGGGCGGGACACTGAAGCTTTCTTT
many	NA	TRBV5-1	TRBJ2-1	CASSSGRGDEQFF	TGCGCCAGCAGCTCAGGACGGGGCGATGAGCAGTTCTTC
many	NA	TRBV5-1	TRBJ1-3	CASSSIGSPGNTIYF	TGCGCCAGCAGCTCGATTGGGAGCCCTGGAAACACCATATATTTT
many	NA	TRBV28	TRBJ2-1	CASRGSGHSSYNEQFF	TGTGCCAGCAGGGGGAGCGGGCACAGCTCCTACAATGAGCAGTTCTTC
many	NA	TRBV5-1	TRBJ1-6	CASSLRSSYNSPLHF	TGCGCCAGCAGCTTGAGGAGCTCCTATAATTCACCCCTCCACTTT
many	NA	TRBV29-1	TRBJ2-3	CSTGTTDTQYF	TGCAGTACCGGGACCACAGATACGCAGTATTTT
many	NA	TRBV21-1	TRBJ1-6	CASIKQGWSRSPLHF	TGTGCCAGCATAAAACAGGGTTGGTCTCGTTCACCCCTCCACTTT
NA	NA	TRBV7-6	TRBJ1-4	CASSPQVRGEKLFF	TGTGCCAGCAGCCCACAGGTCCGTGGTGAAAAACTGTTTTTT
few	NA	TRBV20-1	TRBJ2-4	CSARDSAVDSDIQYF	TGCAGTGCTAGAGATTCAGCGGTGGATAGTGACATTCAGTACTTC
few	NA	TRBV27	TRBJ2-1	CASSREPPYNEQFF	TGTGCCAGCAGCCGGGAGCCCCCCTACAATGAGCAGTTCTTC
NA	NA	TRBV10-1	TRBJ2-1	CASSEGGGYNEQFF	TGCGCCAGCAGTGAAGGCGGCGGATACAATGAGCAGTTCTTC
NA	NA	TRBV20-1	TRBJ1-5	CCAQADAGPGTTQPQHF	TGCTGTGCCCAAGCTGATGCGGGACCCGGGACCACCCAGCCCCAGCATTTT
NA	TRBD2	TRBV5-4	TRBJ2-3	CASSPQGGSEDTQYF	TGTGCCAGCAGCCCCCAGGGCGGGAGTGAAGATACGCAGTATTTT
few	NA	TRBV25-1	TRBJ1-6	CASSDDGSLGPLHF	TGTGCCAGCAGTGACGACGGAAGTCTGGGTCCCCTCCACTTT
NA	NA	TRBV13	TRBJ2-3	CASISPPKTSLSADTQYF	TGTGCCAGCATATCACCCCCGAAGACAAGCCTTAGCGCAGATACGCAGTATTTT
many	NA	TRBV5-1	TRBJ2-3	CASSLENRSGVDTQYF	TGCGCCAGCAGCTTGGAAAATCGATCGGGGGTAGATACGCAGTATTTT
NA	NA	TRBV7-3	TRBJ1-1	CASSRGGWTEAFF	TGTGCCAGCAGCCGGGGGGGGTGGACTGAAGCTTTCTTT
many	TRBD2	TRBV2	TRBJ2-7	CASSEKGLAGDYEQYF	TGTGCCAGCAGTGAGAAGGGACTAGCGGGAGACTACGAGCAGTACTTC
many	NA	TRBV29-1	TRBJ1-5	CSVASSYSNQPQHF	TGCAGCGTTGCGAGCAGTTATAGCAATCAGCCCCAGCATTTT
NA	TRBD1	TRBV9	TRBJ1-4	CASSRQGGDEKLFF	TGTGCCAGTAGCCGACAGGGCGGTGATGAAAAACTGTTTTTT
few	NA	TRBV28	TRBJ2-1	CASSFGRGTLEEQFF	TGTGCCAGCAGTTTTGGGAGAGGAACCCTTGAGGAGCAGTTCTTC
many	TRBD2	TRBV4-1	TRBJ2-3	CASSLTGTSGTDTQYF	TGCGCCAGCAGCCTTACCGGGACTAGCGGCACAGATACGCAGTATTTT
NA	NA	TRBV20-1	TRBJ1-2	CSASLSYTF	TGCAGTGCCTCTTTGAGCTACACCTTC
NA	TRBD1	TRBV28	TRBJ1-1	CASIEGASTTEAFF	TGTGCCAGCATTGAGGGGGCGAGTACCACTGAAGCTTTCTTT